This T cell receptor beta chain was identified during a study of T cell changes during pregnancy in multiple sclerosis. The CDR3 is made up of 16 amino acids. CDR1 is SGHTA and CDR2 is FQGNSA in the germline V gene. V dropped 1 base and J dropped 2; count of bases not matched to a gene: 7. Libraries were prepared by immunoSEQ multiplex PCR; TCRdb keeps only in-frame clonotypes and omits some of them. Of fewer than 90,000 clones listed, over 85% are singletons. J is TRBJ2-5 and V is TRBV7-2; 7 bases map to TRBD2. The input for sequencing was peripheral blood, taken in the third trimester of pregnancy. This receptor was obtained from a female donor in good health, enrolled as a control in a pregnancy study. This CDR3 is CASSLGGSSGQETQYF. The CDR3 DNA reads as TGTGCCAGCAGCTTAGGGGGGTCTAGCGGTCAAGAGACCCAGTACTTC. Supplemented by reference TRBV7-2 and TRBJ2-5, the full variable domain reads GAGVSQSPSNKVTEKGKDVELRCDPISGHTALYWYRQSLGQGLEFLIYFQGNSAPDKSGLPSDRFSAERTGGSVSTLTIQRTQQEDSAVYLCASSLGGSSGQETQYFGPGTRLLVL.